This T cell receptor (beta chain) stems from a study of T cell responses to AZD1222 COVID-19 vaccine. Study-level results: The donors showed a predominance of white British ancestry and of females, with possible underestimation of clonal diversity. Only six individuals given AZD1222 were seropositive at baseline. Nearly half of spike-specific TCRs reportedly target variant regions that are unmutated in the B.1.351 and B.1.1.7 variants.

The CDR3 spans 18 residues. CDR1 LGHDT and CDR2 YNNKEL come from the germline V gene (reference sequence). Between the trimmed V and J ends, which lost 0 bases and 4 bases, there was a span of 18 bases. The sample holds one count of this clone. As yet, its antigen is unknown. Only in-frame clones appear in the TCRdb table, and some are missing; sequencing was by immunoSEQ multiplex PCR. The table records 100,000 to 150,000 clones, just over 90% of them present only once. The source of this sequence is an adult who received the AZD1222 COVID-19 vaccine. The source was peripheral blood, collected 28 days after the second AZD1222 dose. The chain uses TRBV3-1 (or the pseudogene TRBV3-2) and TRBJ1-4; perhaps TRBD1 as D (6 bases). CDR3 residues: CASSQELPGALGNEKLFF. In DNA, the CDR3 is TGTGCCAGCAGCCAAGAATTACCAGGGGCGCTAGGTAATGAAAAACTGTTTTTT.